The rows below give T cell receptor beta chains drawn from one sample of a study of identical twins. TCRdb independently ran MiXCR on the 5' RACE reads; one entry per CDR3 protein. The sample shows around 530,000 distinct CDR3 sequences, around 15% of them seen only once. The same data also contributed to another study, on yellow fever vaccine responses in identical twins.

Sequenced input: CD4+ T cells sorted from blood. Source of these receptors: a woman aged 18-30 years in good health. CDR3s include the opening cysteine and the closing phenylalanine or tryptophan. The D gene is left open where the match is weak. Clone size appears in some rows only: once, few, many, or a class for an expanded clone.

>TRBV28|.|15|.|TRBJ1-3
TGTGCCAGCTCACTCCGGGGGCGGGCTGGAAACACCATATATTTT
CASSLRGRAGNTIYF
>TRBV6-1|.|15|few|TRBJ2-5
TGTGCCAGCAGTCTCTCCGGGTCCCTTGGGGAGACCCAGTACTTC
CASSLSGSLGETQYF
>TRBV20-1|.|13|.|TRBJ1-5
TGCAGTGCTAGAGATAGTGGGAATCAGCCCCAGCATTTT
CSARDSGNQPQHF
>TRBV7-2|.|14|few|TRBJ2-1
TGTGCCAGCAGCTTAGCCCGGACACACAATGAGCAGTTCTTC
CASSLARTHNEQFF
>TRBV7-6|TRBD1|18|.|TRBJ1-1
TGTGCCAGCAGCTTAGTGGACAGGGGGCAGGGGGGATACACTGAAGCTTTCTTT
CASSLVDRGQGGYTEAFF
>TRBV28|.|14|few|TRBJ2-3
TGTGCCAGCAGTACACAGCAAGGCACAGATACGCAGTATTTT
CASSTQQGTDTQYF
>TRBV9|TRBD1|18|.|TRBJ1-4
TGTGCCAGCAGCCCCCAGGTGGGACAGGCCTACGGGAGTGAAAAACTGTTTTTT
CASSPQVGQAYGSEKLFF
>TRBV10-3|.|13|many|TRBJ2-1
TGTGCCATCAGTCCCAGGGGCAAGAATGAGCAGTTCTTC
CAISPRGKNEQFF
>TRBV11-3|TRBD1|15|few|TRBJ1-1
TGTGCCAGCAGCTTTGAAGGGGGCAGAGGTACTGAAGCTTTCTTT
CASSFEGGRGTEAFF
>TRBV18|.|16|few|TRBJ2-1
TGTGCCAGCTCACCCCTGACTGGAAGCTCCTACAATGAGCAGTTCTTC
CASSPLTGSSYNEQFF
>TRBV7-2|.|14|.|TRBJ2-2
TGTGCCAGCAGCCCCAGGACAGCTACCGGGGAGCTGTTTTTT
CASSPRTATGELFF
>TRBV11-2|TRBD1|13|few|TRBJ1-4
TGTGCCAGCAGCTTCGGGACAGTAGAAAAACTGTTTTTT
CASSFGTVEKLFF
>TRBV7-9|.|14|.|TRBJ2-7
TGTGCCAGCAGCCCCGGGGGTTGGGCGATCGAGCAGTACTTC
CASSPGGWAIEQYF
>TRBV12-3/TRBV12-4|TRBD2|15|few|TRBJ2-2
TGTGCCAGCAGTTTAGGGCTAGCGGCCACCGGGGAGCTGTTTTTT
CASSLGLAATGELFF
>TRBV4-2|TRBD2|17|.|TRBJ2-2
TGTGCCAGCAGCCACCGACTAGCGGGGGACGACACCGGGGAGCTGTTTTTT
CASSHRLAGDDTGELFF
>TRBV7-6|TRBD2|19|many|TRBJ2-3
TGTGCCAGCAGCTTAGTCGGAGCGGGAGGCGGCCTAAGCACAGATACGCAGTATTTT
CASSLVGAGGGLSTDTQYF
>TRBV20-1|TRBD2|14|few|TRBJ2-2
TGCAGTGCGAGGACTAGCGGGGGGACCGGGGAGCTGTTTTTT
CSARTSGGTGELFF
>TRBV20-1|.|12|once|TRBJ2-5
TGCAGTGCCGGATTAGGGGTGGAGACCCAGTACTTC
CSAGLGVETQYF
>TRBV6-1|TRBD1|19|.|TRBJ2-6
TGTGCCAGCAGTGGATTCTCCGGGACAGGGCTTTCAGGGGCCAACGTCCTGACTTTC
CASSGFSGTGLSGANVLTF
>TRBV14|.|14|.|TRBJ1-1
TGTGCCAGCAGCCGACAGGTCTCGAACACTGAAGCTTTCTTT
CASSRQVSNTEAFF
>TRBV20-1|.|14|.|TRBJ2-5
TGCAGTGCTAGAGGGGCAACCCCCAAAGAGACCCAGTACTTC
CSARGATPKETQYF
>TRBV28|.|18|.|TRBJ2-4
TGTGCCAGCAGTTTAAGTCGGGGGGCTCGAAGCGGGGTAAACATTCAGTACTTC
CASSLSRGARSGVNIQYF
>TRBV20-1|.|14|.|TRBJ2-5
TGCAGTGCTCGGGGGGGGACAGGCCAAGAGACCCAGTACTTC
CSARGGTGQETQYF
>TRBV15|TRBD1|14|.|TRBJ1-1
TGTGCCACCAGCAGAGACAGACAGGGTGGTAAGGCTTTCTTT
CATSRDRQGGKAFF
>TRBV10-3|.|14|.|TRBJ2-5
TGTGCCATCAGTGAGACAGGCGAGCAAGAGACCCAGTACTTC
CAISETGEQETQYF
>TRBV3-1|.|15|few|TRBJ2-3
TGTGCCAGCAGCCAATCCGAGGACTTCACAGATACGCAGTATTTT
CASSQSEDFTDTQYF